This is a list of T cell receptor beta chains from one sample in a study of T cell repertoires in ileal Crohn's disease. Here immunoSEQ multiplex PCR was the method, and the copy in TCRdb shows in-frame clones only, minus some. The profile shows roughly 2,400 clones, 80% to 95% of them singletons. Sequencing was performed on ileal tissue. These receptors were collected from an adult with Crohn's disease. Both conserved end residues are part of each CDR3. D genes are given only for firm matches. Size values are once, few and many counts, or a class for expanded clones, and some rows have none.

V gene: TRBV14; clone size: few; D gene: -; J gene: TRBJ2-4; CDR3 DNA: TGTGCCAGCAGCCAAGCAGCGGGTCGCACTCCGCGTCCCAAAAACATTCAGTACTTC; CDR3 protein: CASSQAAGRTPRPKNIQYF
V gene: TRBV7-9; clone size: -; D gene: -; J gene: TRBJ2-7; CDR3 DNA: TGTGCCAGCAGCTTACAGGACGAGCAGTACTTC; CDR3 protein: CASSLQDEQYF
V gene: TRBV15; clone size: -; D gene: TRBD2; J gene: TRBJ2-2; CDR3 DNA: TGTGCCACCAGCCGGACTAGCGGGGATGGGGGCGGGGAGCTGTTTTTT; CDR3 protein: CATSRTSGDGGGELFF
V gene: TRBV28; clone size: -; D gene: -; J gene: TRBJ1-3; CDR3 DNA: TGTGCCAGCAGTTTACGGGGGTTCCCCGGAAACACCATATATTTT; CDR3 protein: CASSLRGFPGNTIYF
V gene: TRBV12-5; clone size: -; D gene: TRBD1; J gene: TRBJ1-3; CDR3 DNA: TGTGCTAGTGGTTTGCAGGGGGCAACTGGAAACACCATATATTTT; CDR3 protein: CASGLQGATGNTIYF
V gene: TRBV5-1; clone size: -; D gene: TRBD1; J gene: TRBJ2-1; CDR3 DNA: TGCGCCAGCAGCTCGGGACAGGGGGTTTACAATGAGCAGTTCTTC; CDR3 protein: CASSSGQGVYNEQFF
V gene: TRBV7-6; clone size: -; D gene: TRBD2; J gene: TRBJ2-1; CDR3 DNA: TGTGCCAGCAGCTCAAGCCGTCTAGAGGGAGGGCACAATGAGCAGTTCTTC; CDR3 protein: CASSSSRLEGGHNEQFF
V gene: TRBV5-1; clone size: -; D gene: TRBD1; J gene: TRBJ1-1; CDR3 DNA: TGCGCCAGCAGCCGGACAGGGCGAACTGAAGCTTTCTTT; CDR3 protein: CASSRTGRTEAFF
V gene: TRBV6-5; clone size: once; D gene: TRBD1; J gene: TRBJ2-1; CDR3 DNA: TGTGCCAGCAGTTACCCGACAGGGGGCGCTTACAATGAGCAGTTCTTC; CDR3 protein: CASSYPTGGAYNEQFF
V gene: TRBV30; clone size: -; D gene: -; J gene: TRBJ2-5; CDR3 DNA: TGTGCCTGGAGTAGCGGAGGGACCCAGTACTTC; CDR3 protein: CAWSSGGTQYF
V gene: TRBV5-4; clone size: -; D gene: -; J gene: TRBJ2-5; CDR3 DNA: TGTGCCAGCAGCTTGGACCCCAGGGGACAAGAGACCCAGTACTTC; CDR3 protein: CASSLDPRGQETQYF
V gene: TRBV11-3; clone size: -; D gene: TRBD1; J gene: TRBJ1-1; CDR3 DNA: TGTGCCAGCAGCTCCCGGGACAGGGGATCTGAAGCTTTCTTT; CDR3 protein: CASSSRDRGSEAFF
V gene: TRBV5-4; clone size: -; D gene: TRBD1; J gene: TRBJ1-1; CDR3 DNA: TGTGCCAGCAGCCCGGGTACACAGGGGTTTGGGAACACTGAAGCTTTCTTT; CDR3 protein: CASSPGTQGFGNTEAFF
V gene: TRBV11-2; clone size: -; D gene: TRBD2; J gene: TRBJ2-2; CDR3 DNA: TGTGCAGCGGGGGGGCCGGCCACCGGGGAGCTGTTTTTT; CDR3 protein: CAAGGPATGELFF